Listed here is a single T cell receptor beta chain. Produced via immunoSEQ multiplex PCR; TCRdb's table is partial and in-frame only. The sample records roughly 120,000 clones, approximately 87% being singletons. There are 14 residues in the CDR3. Germline loops: CDR1 MNHNY, CDR2 SVGAGI (reference sequence). The ends lost 8 bases at V and 8 bases at J; junction bases unmatched: 11. The sample originates from a study of control samples from healthy donors and cancer patients. The sequencing input was PBMCs. The TCR originated in an older woman with lung cancer. V gene TRBV6-6 combines with J gene TRBJ1-4; 7 positions match TRBD1. CDR3 coding DNA: TGTGCCAGCGGTCGGGTAAGGGGGCGAGAAAAACTGTTTTTT. This encodes CASGRVRGREKLFF.